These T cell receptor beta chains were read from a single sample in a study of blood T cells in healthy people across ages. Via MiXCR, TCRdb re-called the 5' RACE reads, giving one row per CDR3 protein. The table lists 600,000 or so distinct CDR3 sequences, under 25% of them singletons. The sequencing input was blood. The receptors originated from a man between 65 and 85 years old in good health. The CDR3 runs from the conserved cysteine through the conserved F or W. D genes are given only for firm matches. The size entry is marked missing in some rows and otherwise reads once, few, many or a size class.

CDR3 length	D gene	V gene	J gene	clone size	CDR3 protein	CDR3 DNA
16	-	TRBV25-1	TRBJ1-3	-	CASSERTDRSGNTIYF	TGTGCCAGCAGTGAACGCACAGACCGCTCTGGAAACACCATATATTTT
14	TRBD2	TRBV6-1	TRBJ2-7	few	CASTRTSGSGEQYF	TGTGCCAGCACCAGGACTAGCGGGAGTGGCGAGCAGTACTTC
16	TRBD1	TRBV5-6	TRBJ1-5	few	CASSSAGQGTHQPQHF	TGTGCCAGCAGCTCGGCCGGACAGGGCACTCATCAGCCCCAGCATTTT
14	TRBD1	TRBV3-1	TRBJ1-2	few	CASSLGTGGDGYTF	TGTGCCAGCAGCCTAGGGACAGGGGGCGATGGCTACACCTTC
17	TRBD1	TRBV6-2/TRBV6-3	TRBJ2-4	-	CASSYRTGGNGKNIQYF	TGTGCCAGCAGTTACAGGACAGGGGGCAACGGCAAAAACATTCAGTACTTC
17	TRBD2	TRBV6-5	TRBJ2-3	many	CASSYSGLAGGTDTQYF	TGTGCCAGCAGTTACTCGGGACTAGCGGGAGGCACAGATACGCAGTATTTT
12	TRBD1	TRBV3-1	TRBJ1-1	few	CASSHQQGPAFF	TGTGCCAGCAGCCACCAACAGGGGCCTGCTTTCTTT
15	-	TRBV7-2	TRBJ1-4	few	CASSAARGDIEKLFF	TGTGCCAGCAGCGCAGCACGGGGGGATATTGAAAAACTGTTTTTT
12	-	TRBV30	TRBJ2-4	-	CAWREDRSIQYF	TGTGCCTGGAGGGAGGACCGCTCCATTCAGTACTTC
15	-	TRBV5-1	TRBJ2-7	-	CASSFSGTPSSEQYF	TGCGCCAGCAGCTTTTCAGGAACCCCTTCCTCCGAGCAGTACTTC
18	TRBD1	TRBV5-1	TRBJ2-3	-	CASSSAARPDRETDTQYF	TGCGCCAGCAGTTCAGCCGCCAGACCGGACAGGGAGACAGATACGCAGTATTTT
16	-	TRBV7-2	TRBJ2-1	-	CASSLATGLGSDEQFF	TGTGCCAGCAGCCTTGCGACGGGACTTGGGAGTGATGAGCAGTTCTTC
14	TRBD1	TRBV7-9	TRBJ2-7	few	CASTGQGNTYEQYF	TGTGCCAGCACGGGACAGGGGAATACCTACGAGCAGTACTTC
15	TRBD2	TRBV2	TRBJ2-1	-	CASSERKAGFYEQFF	TGTGCCAGCAGTGAGAGGAAAGCGGGATTTTATGAGCAGTTCTTC
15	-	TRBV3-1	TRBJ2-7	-	CASSPHGGYPYEQYF	TGTGCCAGCAGCCCTCACGGCGGGTACCCCTACGAGCAGTACTTC
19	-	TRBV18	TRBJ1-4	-	CASSPLGLGTPATNEKLFF	TGTGCCAGCTCACCACTTGGTCTCGGGACTCCTGCAACTAATGAAAAACTGTTTTTT
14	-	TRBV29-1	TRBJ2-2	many	CSVEEGRPTGELFF	TGCAGCGTTGAAGAAGGCAGACCCACCGGGGAGCTGTTTTTT
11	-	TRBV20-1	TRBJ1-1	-	CSHARGTEAFF	TGCAGTCACGCCAGGGGAACTGAAGCTTTCTTT
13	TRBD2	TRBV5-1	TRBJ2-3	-	CASRAGLRNTQYF	TGCGCCAGCAGAGCGGGATTAAGAAATACGCAGTATTTT
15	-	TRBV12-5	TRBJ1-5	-	CASGLVRSGSVAQHF	TGTGCTAGTGGTTTGGTACGGTCAGGGAGTGTGGCCCAGCATTTT
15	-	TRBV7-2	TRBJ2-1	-	CASRFPGLAYNEQFF	TGTGCCAGCAGATTCCCGGGACTGGCCTACAATGAGCAGTTCTTC
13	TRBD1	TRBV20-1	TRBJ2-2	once	CSAPRQGTGELFF	TGCAGTGCGCCCCGACAGGGAACCGGGGAGCTGTTTTTT
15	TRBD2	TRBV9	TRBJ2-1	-	CASSVTGGRRNEQFF	TGTGCCAGCAGCGTAACTGGCGGGAGACGCAATGAGCAGTTCTTC
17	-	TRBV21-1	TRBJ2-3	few	CASSPPPRGGLADTQYF	TGTGCCAGCAGCCCTCCCCCCCGGGGGGGACTTGCAGATACGCAGTATTTT
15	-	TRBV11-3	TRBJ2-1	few	CASSQGGTSGHEQFF	TGTGCCAGCAGCCAGGGCGGCACCTCGGGCCATGAGCAGTTCTTC
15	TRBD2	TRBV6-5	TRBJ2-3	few	CASSYLAGTTDTQYF	TGTGCCAGCAGTTACTTAGCGGGGACCACAGATACGCAGTATTTT
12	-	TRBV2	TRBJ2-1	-	CASSGRAGPWFF	TGTGCCAGCAGCGGTAGGGCGGGCCCCTGGTTCTTC
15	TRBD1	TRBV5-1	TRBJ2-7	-	CASSVRDREINEQYF	TGCGCCAGCAGCGTCCGGGACAGGGAAATTAACGAGCAGTACTTC
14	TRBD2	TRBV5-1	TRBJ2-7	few	CASSREGQSYEQYF	TGCGCCAGCAGCAGGGAGGGCCAGTCCTACGAGCAGTACTTC